This T cell receptor (beta chain) was retrieved from a study of post-analysis software for immune sequencing data. Findings of the study overall: Patients showed TRBV5-6, TRBV5-1 and TRBV20-1 among a few TRBV segments more frequent than in controls.

Unique-molecular-identifier-tagged TCR beta cDNA libraries were used. TCRdb independently ran MiXCR on the PCR reads; one entry per CDR3 protein. The table records roughly 600,000 distinct CDR3 sequences, 40% to 50% of them present only once. This CDR3 region has 14 residues. Trimming left V 3 bases short and J 1 base short, with 10 bases between. CDR1 DFQATT and CDR2 SNEGSKA come from the germline V gene (reference sequence). As to this clonotype: Its antigen remains unknown.

J is TRBJ1-5 and V is TRBV20-1; no definite D call. The source of this sequence is a girl aged 5 to 17 with multiple sclerosis. Source material: blood. The CDR3 DNA reads TGCAGTGCTAGTGTAGGGTTGAGCAATCAGCCCCAGCATTTT. This sequence encodes CSASVGLSNQPQHF.